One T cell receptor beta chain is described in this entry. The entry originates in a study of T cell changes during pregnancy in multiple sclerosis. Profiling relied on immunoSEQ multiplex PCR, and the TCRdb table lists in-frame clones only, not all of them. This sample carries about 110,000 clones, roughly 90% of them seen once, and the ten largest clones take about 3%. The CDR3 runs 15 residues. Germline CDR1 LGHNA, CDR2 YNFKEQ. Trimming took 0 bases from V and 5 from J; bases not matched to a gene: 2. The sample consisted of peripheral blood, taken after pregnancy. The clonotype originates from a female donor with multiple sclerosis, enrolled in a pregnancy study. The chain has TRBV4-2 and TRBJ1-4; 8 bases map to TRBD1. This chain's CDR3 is CASSQDRQGNEKLFF. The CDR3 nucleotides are TGTGCCAGCAGCCAAGACCGACAGGGGAATGAAAAACTGTTTTTT.